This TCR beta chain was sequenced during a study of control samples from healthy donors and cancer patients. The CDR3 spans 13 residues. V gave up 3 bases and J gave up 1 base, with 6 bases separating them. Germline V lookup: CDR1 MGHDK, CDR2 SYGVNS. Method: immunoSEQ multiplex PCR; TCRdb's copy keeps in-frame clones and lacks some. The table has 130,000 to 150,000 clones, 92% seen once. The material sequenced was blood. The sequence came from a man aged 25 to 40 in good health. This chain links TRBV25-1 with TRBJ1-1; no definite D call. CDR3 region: CASSDSWNTEAFF. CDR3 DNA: TGTGCCAGCAGTGACAGCTGGAACACTGAAGCTTTCTTT. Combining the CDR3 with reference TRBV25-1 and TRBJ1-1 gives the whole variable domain EADIYQTPRYLVIGTGKKITLECSQTMGHDKMYWYQQDPGMELHLIHYSYGVNSTEKGDLSSESTVSRIRTEHFPLTLESARPSHTSQYLCASSDSWNTEAFFGQGTRLTVV.